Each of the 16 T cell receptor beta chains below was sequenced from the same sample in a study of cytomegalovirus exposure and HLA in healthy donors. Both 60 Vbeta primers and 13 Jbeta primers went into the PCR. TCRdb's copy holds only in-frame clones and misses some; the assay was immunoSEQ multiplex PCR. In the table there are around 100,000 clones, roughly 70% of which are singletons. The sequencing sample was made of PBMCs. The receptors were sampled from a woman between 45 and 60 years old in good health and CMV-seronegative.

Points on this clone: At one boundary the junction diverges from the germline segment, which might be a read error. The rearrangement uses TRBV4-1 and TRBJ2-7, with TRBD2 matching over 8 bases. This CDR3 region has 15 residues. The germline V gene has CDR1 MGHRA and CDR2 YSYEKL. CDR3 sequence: CVSSQEAQRGLEQYF. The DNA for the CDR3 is TGCGTCAGCAGCCAAGAGGCCCAGCGGGGGCTCGAGCAGTACTTC.

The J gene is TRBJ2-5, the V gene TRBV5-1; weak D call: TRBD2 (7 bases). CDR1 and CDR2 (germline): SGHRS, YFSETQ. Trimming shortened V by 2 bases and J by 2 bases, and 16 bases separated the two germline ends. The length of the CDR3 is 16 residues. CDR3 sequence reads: CASSFRGLLLQETQYF. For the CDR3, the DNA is TGCGCCAGCAGCTTCAGGGGACTACTCTTACAAGAGACCCAGTACTTC.

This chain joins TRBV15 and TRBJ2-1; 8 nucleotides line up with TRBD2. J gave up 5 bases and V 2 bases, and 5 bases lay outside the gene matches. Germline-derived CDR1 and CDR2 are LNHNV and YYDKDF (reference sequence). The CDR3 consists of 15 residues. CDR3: CATSRSGLADNEQFF. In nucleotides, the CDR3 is TGTGCCACCAGCAGATCTGGACTAGCCGACAATGAGCAGTTCTTC.

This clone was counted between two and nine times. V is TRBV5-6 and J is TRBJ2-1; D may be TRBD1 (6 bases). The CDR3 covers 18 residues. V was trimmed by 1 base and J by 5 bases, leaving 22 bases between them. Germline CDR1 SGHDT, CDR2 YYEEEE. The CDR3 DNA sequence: TGTGCCAGCAGCTTGAAGTGGGCAGGGGAGTTTCGCCACAATGAGCAGTTCTTC. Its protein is CASSLKWAGEFRHNEQFF. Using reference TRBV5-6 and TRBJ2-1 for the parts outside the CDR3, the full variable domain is DAGVTQSPTHLIKTRGQQVTLRCSPKSGHDTVSWYQQALGQGPQFIFQYYEEEERQRGNFPDRFSGHQFPNYSSELNVNALLLGDSALYLCASSLKWAGEFRHNEQFFGPGTRLTVL.

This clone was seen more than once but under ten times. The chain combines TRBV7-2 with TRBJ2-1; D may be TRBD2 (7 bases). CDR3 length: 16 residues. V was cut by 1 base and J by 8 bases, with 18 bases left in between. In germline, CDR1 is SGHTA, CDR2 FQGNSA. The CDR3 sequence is CASSLVGGGNHDEQFF. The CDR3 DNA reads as TGTGCCAGCAGCTTAGTTGGCGGGGGCAACCACGATGAGCAGTTCTTC.

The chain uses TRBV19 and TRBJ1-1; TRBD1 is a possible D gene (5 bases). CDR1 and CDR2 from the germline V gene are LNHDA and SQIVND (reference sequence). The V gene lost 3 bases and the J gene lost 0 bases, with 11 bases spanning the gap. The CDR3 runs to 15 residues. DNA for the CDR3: TGTGCCAGTAGTATCCAGGGACTTTTGAACACTGAAGCTTTCTTT. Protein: CASSIQGLLNTEAFF. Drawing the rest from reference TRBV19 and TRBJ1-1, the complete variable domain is DGGITQSPKYLFRKEGQNVTLSCEQNLNHDAMYWYRQDPGQGLRLIYYSQIVNDFQKGDIAEGYSVSREKKESFPLTVTSAQKNPTAFYLCASSIQGLLNTEAFFGQGTRLTVV.

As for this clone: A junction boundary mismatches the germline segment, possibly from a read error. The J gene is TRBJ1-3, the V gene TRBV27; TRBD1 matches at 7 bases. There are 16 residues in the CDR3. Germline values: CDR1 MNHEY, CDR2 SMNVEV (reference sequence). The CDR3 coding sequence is TGTGCCAGCAGTTTTAACCCGGGACAGCAGGGAAGCACCATATATTTT. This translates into CASSFNPGQQGSTIYF.

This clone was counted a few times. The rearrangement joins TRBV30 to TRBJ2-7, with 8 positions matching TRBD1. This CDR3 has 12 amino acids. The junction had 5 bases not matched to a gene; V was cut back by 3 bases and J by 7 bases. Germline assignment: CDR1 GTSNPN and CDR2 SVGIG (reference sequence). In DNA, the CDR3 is TGTGCCTGGAGCAGACAGGGGTTAGAGCAGTACTTC. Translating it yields CAWSRQGLEQYF.

CDR3 protein: CASSLVQEEQFF. The CDR3 DNA reads as TGTGCCAGCAGTTTGGTTCAGGAAGAGCAGTTCTTC. This sequence joins TRBV28 and TRBJ2-1; D is unclear. This CDR3 region has 12 residues. V was clipped by 3 bases and J by 10 bases, with 10 bases between them. From germline, CDR1 is MDHEN and CDR2 SYDVKM. Full variable domain (outside the CDR3, taken from reference TRBV28 and TRBJ2-1): DVKVTQSSRYLVKRTGEKVFLECVQDMDHENMFWYRQDPGLGLRLIYFSYDVKMKEKGDIPEGYSVSREKKERFSLILESASTNQTSMYLCASSLVQEEQFFGPGTRLTVL.

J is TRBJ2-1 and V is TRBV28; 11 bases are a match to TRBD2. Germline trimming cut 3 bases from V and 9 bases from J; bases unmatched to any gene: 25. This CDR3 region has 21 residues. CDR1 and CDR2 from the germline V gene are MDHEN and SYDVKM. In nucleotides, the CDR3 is TGTGCCAGCAGTTTTTTGGGCGGACAAAGAGGAACTAGCGGGAGTCGTGGTGAGCAGTTCTTC. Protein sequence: CASSFLGGQRGTSGSRGEQFF.

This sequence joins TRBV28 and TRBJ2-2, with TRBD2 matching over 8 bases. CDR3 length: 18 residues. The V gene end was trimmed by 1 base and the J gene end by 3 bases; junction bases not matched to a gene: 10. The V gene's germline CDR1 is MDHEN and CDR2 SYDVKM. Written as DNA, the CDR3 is TGTGCCAGCAGTTTATCCCCCGGACAGCGGGGGTACACCGGGGAGCTGTTTTTT. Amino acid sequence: CASSLSPGQRGYTGELFF.

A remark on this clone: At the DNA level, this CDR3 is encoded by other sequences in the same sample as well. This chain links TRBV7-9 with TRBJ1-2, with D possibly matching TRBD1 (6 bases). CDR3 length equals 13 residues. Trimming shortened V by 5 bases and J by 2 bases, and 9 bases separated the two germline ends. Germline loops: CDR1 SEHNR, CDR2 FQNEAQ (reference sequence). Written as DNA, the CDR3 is TGTGCCAGCAGCCCTACAGGGAACTATGGCTACACCTTC. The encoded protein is CASSPTGNYGYTF.

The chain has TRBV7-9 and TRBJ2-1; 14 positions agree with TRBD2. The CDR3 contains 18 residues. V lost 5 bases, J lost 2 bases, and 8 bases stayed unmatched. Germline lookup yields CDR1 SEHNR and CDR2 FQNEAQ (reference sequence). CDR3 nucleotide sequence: TGTGCCAGCAGCGGCCAAAAGACTAGCGGGGGGGCCTACAATGAGCAGTTCTTC. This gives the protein CASSGQKTSGGAYNEQFF.

The chain's CDR3 is CASIGATGLYNEQFF. CDR3 nucleotides: TGTGCCAGTATCGGAGCGACAGGGCTCTACAATGAGCAGTTCTTC. The V and J genes are TRBV19 and TRBJ2-1, with 7 nucleotides matching TRBD1. Germline CDR1 and CDR2: LNHDA and SQIVND (reference sequence). Unmatched junction bases numbered 9, after V lost 7 bases and J lost 3 bases. The CDR3 extends over 15 amino acids.

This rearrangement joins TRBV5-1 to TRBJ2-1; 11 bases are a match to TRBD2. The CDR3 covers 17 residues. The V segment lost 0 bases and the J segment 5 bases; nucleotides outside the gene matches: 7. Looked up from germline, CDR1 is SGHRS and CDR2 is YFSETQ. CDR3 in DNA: TGCGCCAGCAGCTTGGTCCCAACTAGCGGGGGTGACAATGAGCAGTTCTTC. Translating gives CASSLVPTSGGDNEQFF.

CDR3 DNA: TGCGCCAGCAGTGTCGACAGGGTCCCTCAAGAGACCCAGTACTTC. Amino acids: CASSVDRVPQETQYF. V gene TRBV10-2 combines with J gene TRBJ2-5, with 7 bases matching TRBD1. The germline V gene has CDR1 WSHSY and CDR2 SAAADI. The CDR3 is 15 amino acids. J was trimmed by 2 bases and V by 4 bases; bases with no gene match: 7.